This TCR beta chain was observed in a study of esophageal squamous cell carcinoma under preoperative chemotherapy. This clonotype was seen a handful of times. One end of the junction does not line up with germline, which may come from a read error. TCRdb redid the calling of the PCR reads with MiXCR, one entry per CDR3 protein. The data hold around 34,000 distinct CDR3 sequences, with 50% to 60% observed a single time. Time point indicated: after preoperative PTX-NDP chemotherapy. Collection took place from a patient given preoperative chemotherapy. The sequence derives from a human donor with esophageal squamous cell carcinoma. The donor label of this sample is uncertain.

CDR3 sequence: CASSRKPGRGARNTQYF. CDR3 coding DNA: TGTGCCAGCAGCCGCAAACCGGGGCGGGGGGCTAGAAACACGCAGTATTTC. The V and J genes are TRBV7-3 and TRBJ2-3; 8 positions match TRBD2. Germline CDR1 reads SGHTA; CDR2 reads FQGTGA. The CDR3 has 17 amino acids.